These T cell receptor beta chains were read from a single sample in a study of blood T cell repertoires in COVID-19. Method: immunoSEQ multiplex PCR; TCRdb's copy keeps in-frame clones and lacks some. Among some 300,000 clones listed, under 90% were seen once. The sequencing sample was made of PBMCs or T cells enriched from blood (not recorded which). Receptor source: a man aged 25 to 45 who had recovered from COVID-19. CDR3s include the opening cysteine and the closing phenylalanine or tryptophan. The D gene is left open where the match is weak. Not every row has a clone size; where given, it reads once, few, many or a size class.

TRBV19	TRBJ1-6	.	once	TGTGCCAGTAGTATCCCTTCCGGTTATTCACCCCTCCACTTT	CASSIPSGYSPLHF
TRBV9	TRBJ2-7	TRBD2	.	TGTGCCAGCAGCCCCAGGACTAGCGGGGGGGCCGGGGAGCAGTACTTC	CASSPRTSGGAGEQYF
TRBV29-1	TRBJ1-6	.	.	TGCAGCGTTGGGCCCACATTTCCCCTCCACTTT	CSVGPTFPLHF
TRBV30	TRBJ2-7	.	.	TGTGCCTGGAGCTTCGGTAGCTCCTACGAGCAGTACTTC	CAWSFGSSYEQYF
TRBV9	TRBJ1-1	.	.	TGTGCCAGCAGCGTAGCGCAGGGACTCATGAACACTGAAGCTTTCTTT	CASSVAQGLMNTEAFF
TRBV5-6	TRBJ2-3	.	.	TGTGCCAGCAGCTTGGTAGGGTCGGGGTACACAGATACGCAGTATTTT	CASSLVGSGYTDTQYF
TRBV20-1	TRBJ2-7	.	.	TGCAGTGCTGGGACAACCTACGAGCAGTACTTC	CSAGTTYEQYF
TRBV12-3/TRBV12-4	TRBJ2-1	.	.	TGTGCCAGCAGCTCCTCTGACAATGAGCAGTTCTTC	CASSSSDNEQFF
TRBV4-1	TRBJ1-4	.	.	TGCGCCAGCAGCTACGACACAGTTGAAAAACTGTTTTTT	CASSYDTVEKLFF
TRBV5-4	TRBJ2-1	.	once	TGTGCCAGCAGCCCCGCCGGGGGAGGTTCCTACAATGAGCAGTTCTTC	CASSPAGGGSYNEQFF
TRBV5-1	TRBJ2-2	.	once	TGCGCCAGCAGCTTAGGCGGGATCGGGGAGCTGTTTTTT	CASSLGGIGELFF
TRBV18	TRBJ1-1	.	.	TGTGCCAGCTCTGAGCGTCGGGGAGGTTTGAACACTGAAGCTTTCTTT	CASSERRGGLNTEAFF
TRBV6-5	TRBJ2-3	TRBD2	.	TGTGCCAGCAGTTCGCGGGGGGGCACCACAGATACGCAGTATTTT	CASSSRGGTTDTQYF
TRBV5-1	TRBJ1-2	TRBD1	.	TGCGCCAGCAGCTTAACACAGGGGAGTCCCTATGGCTACACCTTC	CASSLTQGSPYGYTF
TRBV24-1	TRBJ2-7	TRBD1	once	TGTGCCACTCCTACCCCCAGACAGGGGCCTTTGCAATACGAGCAGTACTTC	CATPTPRQGPLQYEQYF
TRBV4-1	TRBJ1-4	.	once	TGCGCCAGCTTTCCCTCTACGCAGGGAACTGAAAAACTGTTTTTT	CASFPSTQGTEKLFF
TRBV5-4	TRBJ2-3	.	.	TGTGCCAGCAGCTTGGGCGGGACTAGCACAGATACGCAGTATTTT	CASSLGGTSTDTQYF
TRBV7-9	TRBJ2-3	TRBD1	.	TGTGCCAGCAGCTCACGCATTGACAGGGGAGGTCGCACAGATACGCAGTATTTT	CASSSRIDRGGRTDTQYF
TRBV11-3	TRBJ2-4	.	.	TGTGCCAGCAGCTTAGAAGGGGCTAGGGCCAAAAACATTCAGTACTTC	CASSLEGARAKNIQYF
TRBV6-5	TRBJ2-7	.	.	TGTGCCAGCAGCCCGGGAGAAAGCTACGAGCAGTACTTC	CASSPGESYEQYF
TRBV30	TRBJ1-1	.	.	TGTGCCGGTAGAGGGGGGGGAAGACTGAACACTGAAGCTTTCTTT	CAGRGGGRLNTEAFF
TRBV7-2	TRBJ1-2	TRBD1	few	TGTGCCAGCAGCTCTTCCGGGACAGCCGATGGCTACACCTTC	CASSSSGTADGYTF
TRBV19	TRBJ1-4	.	.	TGTGCCAGTAGTATTCTCGGGGTAACTAATGAAAAACTGTTTTTT	CASSILGVTNEKLFF
TRBV10-3	TRBJ1-1	.	.	TGTGCCATCAGTGATTCTGCAGGTAGGAACACTGAAGCTTTCTTT	CAISDSAGRNTEAFF
TRBV24-1	TRBJ1-5	TRBD1	.	TGTGCCACCAGTGATTCCCGGACAGGGCGGCCCCAGCATTTT	CATSDSRTGRPQHF
TRBV27	TRBJ2-3	TRBD1	.	TGTGCCAGCAGTACGGACAGGGCCACAGATACGCAGTATTTT	CASSTDRATDTQYF
TRBV18	TRBJ2-3	.	.	TGTGCCAGCTCACCAGGACTGGGGGGTAGAGATACGCAGTATTTT	CASSPGLGGRDTQYF
TRBV28	TRBJ1-6	TRBD1	.	TGTGCCAGCAGCCCCTACTCCGGTGGGACAGGGGATTCACCCCTCCACTTT	CASSPYSGGTGDSPLHF
TRBV7-8	TRBJ2-1	TRBD2	.	TGTGCCAGCAGCTTAGGGCCTAGCGGAGTTTACAATGAGCAGTTCTTC	CASSLGPSGVYNEQFF
TRBV18	TRBJ1-2	TRBD1	.	TGTGCCAGCTCACCAGACAGGGGGCCAGACTATGGCTACACCTTC	CASSPDRGPDYGYTF
TRBV19	TRBJ2-6	.	.	TGTGCCAGTAGTCCCCTTAGGGGGGGGGCCAACGTCCTGACTTTC	CASSPLRGGANVLTF
TRBV28	TRBJ1-3	TRBD1	.	TGTGCCAGCGCAGAGGGACAGAGCTCTGGAAACACCATATATTTT	CASAEGQSSGNTIYF
TRBV5-5	TRBJ2-7	TRBD2	.	TGTGCCAGCAGCTTATTGACAGCAGCAGGACTAGCGGGAGTAGGAGAGCAGTACTTC	CASSLLTAAGLAGVGEQYF
TRBV28	TRBJ1-4	.	.	TGTGCCAGCAGTTGGGAGAGATGGGGTGAAAAACTGTTTTTT	CASSWERWGEKLFF
TRBV4-1	TRBJ1-1	.	few	TGCGCCAGCAGCCAAGTTTCCCCTAGCACTGAAGCTTTCTTT	CASSQVSPSTEAFF
TRBV6-6	TRBJ2-1	TRBD2	.	TGTGCCAGCAGTCCCAGCGGGAGGAGCTGGAATGAGCAGTTCTTC	CASSPSGRSWNEQFF
TRBV5-6	TRBJ2-1	TRBD2	.	TGTGCCAGCAGTTCCGGGAGCGGCGCGGGAGGTTGGGGTAATGAGCAGTTCTTC	CASSSGSGAGGWGNEQFF
TRBV18	TRBJ1-2	TRBD1	.	TGTGCCAGCTCACCCGGACAGGAGAGCCTATATGGCTACACCTTC	CASSPGQESLYGYTF
TRBV5-5	TRBJ2-5	TRBD1	.	TGTGCCAGCAGCTTAGCAGGGGGCGGAGAGACCCAGTACTTC	CASSLAGGGETQYF
TRBV19	TRBJ2-7	.	.	TGTGCCAGTAGTATAACAGGGTCCGAGCAGTACTTC	CASSITGSEQYF
TRBV2	TRBJ1-2	.	.	TGTGCCAGCAGGGCCGGACAAAGAAACTATGGCTACACCTTC	CASRAGQRNYGYTF
TRBV28	TRBJ1-2	.	few	TGTGCCAGCAGTTTAAGCGGGGCCTATGGCTACACCTTC	CASSLSGAYGYTF
TRBV27	TRBJ1-2	.	few	TGTGCCAGCAGTAACCTAGCACGAGGGGGTGGCTACACCTTC	CASSNLARGGGYTF
TRBV5-5	TRBJ1-1	.	.	TGTGCCAGCAGCCTTGGACAGATAGCATTGAACACTGAAGCTTTCTTT	CASSLGQIALNTEAFF
TRBV4-1	TRBJ2-2	TRBD1	.	TGCGCCAGCAGCCCTTCGGCGGGACAGGGCTACACCGGGGAGCTGTTTTTT	CASSPSAGQGYTGELFF
TRBV7-2	TRBJ2-1	TRBD1	.	TGTGCCAGCAGCGGCTCGGGACAGCCTAGCTCCTACAATGAGCAGTTCTTC	CASSGSGQPSSYNEQFF
TRBV18	TRBJ1-1	.	.	TGTGCCAGCTCACCGGGCCAGGGACAAATCCCTGAAGCTTTCTTT	CASSPGQGQIPEAFF
TRBV6-4	TRBJ2-3	.	few	TGTGCCAGCAGTGCGCGGGGAGCCACAGATACGCAGTATTTT	CASSARGATDTQYF
TRBV24-1	TRBJ1-5	TRBD1	few	TGTGCCACCAGTGATCAGGGGGAAGGCAATCAGCCCCAGCATTTT	CATSDQGEGNQPQHF
TRBV19	TRBJ1-1	.	.	TGTGCCAGTAGTATAGTAGCCAGCTACACTGAAGCTTTCTTT	CASSIVASYTEAFF
TRBV7-6	TRBJ2-2	TRBD2	.	TGTGCCAGCAGCTTATCAACGGGAGGGCCTGGGTACGACACCGGGGAGCTGTTTTTT	CASSLSTGGPGYDTGELFF
TRBV7-9	TRBJ2-7	.	.	TGTGCCAGCAGCTTAGGGGACTTAACAAAAAGGGAATACTACGAGCAGTACTTC	CASSLGDLTKREYYEQYF
TRBV6-1	TRBJ2-1	TRBD2	once	TGTGCCAGCAGTGCACTAGCGGGGGGCTACTACAATGAGCAGTTCTTC	CASSALAGGYYNEQFF